A single sample gave rise to the 27 T cell receptor beta chains below, sequenced in a study of human T cells and chemical hapten exposure. MiXCR, run by TCRdb on the RACE reads, gives a single entry per CDR3 protein. The sample includes tens of thousands of distinct CDR3 sequences, roughly 10% seen only once; the top ten take 3% to 4%. As to time point: patch test 1, 2 weeks after DPC sensitization. Treatment noted: therapeutic diphenylcyclopropenone sensitization with weekly scalp DPC. The source was whole blood, collected in connection with sensitization to the hapten diphenylcyclopropenone (DPC). These receptors all stem from a woman aged 55-69 years with alopecia areata. Some clones in this sample may be carry-over from other donors' samples.

This clonotype appeared many times. The rearrangement uses TRBV7-2 and TRBJ1-2; tentatively, D is TRBD1 (6 bases). The V end lost 2 bases, the J end lost 3 bases, and 16 bases lay between the germline ends. The CDR3 totals 16 residues. Germline V gives CDR1 SGHTA, CDR2 FQGNSA. CDR3 DNA sequence: TGTGCCAGCAGCTTATCCGTCGAACAGGGTTACTATGGCTACACCTTC. The encoded protein is CASSLSVEQGYYGYTF.

This clonotype was detected ten times or more. The chain carries TRBV7-9 and TRBJ2-1; a possible D gene is TRBD1 (5 bases). Germline V gives CDR1 SEHNR, CDR2 FQNEAQ (reference sequence). Trimming shortened V by 5 bases and J by 8 bases, and 13 bases separated the two germline ends. The CDR3 has 13 amino acids. The CDR3 loop is CASSAGSGDEQFF. As DNA, the CDR3 is TGTGCCAGCAGCGCAGGGTCCGGCGATGAGCAGTTCTTC.

There are many counts of this clonotype. The V gene is TRBV29-1, the J gene TRBJ2-7; maybe TRBD2 (5 bases). The length of the CDR3 is 13 residues. V lost 6 bases and J lost 3, with 15 bases in between. Germline CDR1 is SQVTM and CDR2 is ANQGSEA. In DNA, the CDR3 is TGCAGCGTACACGACGAGGGTAACTACGAGCAGTACTTC. Translated: CSVHDEGNYEQYF.

This clonotype was recorded a few times. The chain has TRBV7-9 and TRBJ2-7; D perhaps matches TRBD1 (6 bases). This CDR3 has 13 residues. The germline V gene has CDR1 SEHNR and CDR2 FQNEAQ (reference sequence). The V end was cut by 4 bases, the J end by 5 bases, with 12 bases between. This CDR3 reads CASSSSGAHEQYF. The CDR3 nucleotides are TGTGCCAGCAGCTCCTCAGGGGCCCACGAGCAGTACTTC.

This chain connects TRBV5-1 to TRBJ2-7, with 7 bases matching TRBD1. This CDR3 contains 14 residues. Unmatched junction bases numbered 2, after V lost 0 bases and J lost 2 bases. Germline CDR1 reads SGHRS; CDR2 reads YFSETQ. The CDR3 DNA is TGCGCCAGCAGCTTGGAGGGACAGCCCTACGAGCAGTACTTC. Residues: CASSLEGQPYEQYF.

This clonotype was counted only a few times. This chain links TRBV18 with TRBJ1-5, with D unresolved. Germline V CDR1 and CDR2: KGHSH, LQKENI. V shed 3 bases and J shed 6 bases, with 9 bases lying between them. The CDR3 loop spans 13 amino acids. CDR3 in amino acids: CASSPGMSQPQHF. For the CDR3, the DNA is TGTGCCAGCTCACCGGGGATGAGTCAGCCCCAGCATTTT.

This rearrangement joins TRBV5-6 to TRBJ1-5, with TRBD1 identical over 7 bases. The CDR3 totals 14 residues. V gave up 4 bases and J gave up 7 bases; unmatched junction bases: 8. Germline V gene lookup returns CDR1 SGHDT and CDR2 YYEEEE. CDR3 in DNA: TGTGCCAGCAGCCAGGGGGAGGTGAGGCAGCCCCAGCATTTT. Translating gives CASSQGEVRQPQHF.

This clonotype was seen ten or more times. This sequence joins TRBV20-1 and TRBJ2-2; tentative D call: TRBD2 (5 bases). The CDR3 has 15 residues. Trimming stripped 0 bases from V and 5 bases from J, with 13 bases between. Germline CDR1 is DFQATT and CDR2 is SNEGSKA (reference sequence). DNA of the CDR3: TGCAGTGCTAGAGATCCTAGGACTGGGACCGGGGAGCTGTTTTTT. Encoded protein: CSARDPRTGTGELFF.

The sample holds many counts of this clonotype. The chain couples TRBV7-6 to TRBJ2-7, with 11 nucleotides matching TRBD1. Germline V gives CDR1 SGHVS, CDR2 FNYEAQ. The CDR3 is 14 amino acids. The trim removed 3 bases at V and 5 bases at J, leaving 3 bases unmatched. The CDR3 region is CASSFGQGADEQYF. The CDR3 nucleotides are TGTGCCAGCAGCTTTGGACAGGGGGCGGACGAGCAGTACTTC.

This clonotype was seen only a few times. V usage is TRBV10-3 and J usage is TRBJ1-1; TRBD1 is a possible D gene (5 bases). V was pared by 6 bases and J by 3 bases, with 11 bases between. The germline V gene encodes CDR1 ENHRY and CDR2 SYGVKD. CDR3 length: 13 amino acids. The CDR3 DNA reads TGTGCCATCAGGTCCAGGGTTGACACTGAAGCTTTCTTT. It specifies CAIRSRVDTEAFF.

This clonotype was counted at least ten times. The chain is built from TRBV3-1 and TRBJ2-5, with 7 nucleotides matching TRBD1. The V segment lost 4 bases and the J segment 2 bases; nucleotides outside the gene matches: 7. The CDR3 has 15 amino acids. The V gene's germline CDR1 is LGHDT and CDR2 YNNKEL (reference sequence). Written as DNA, the CDR3 is TGTGCCAGCAGCCGACAGGGACATCCTCAAGAGACCCAGTACTTC. It yields the protein CASSRQGHPQETQYF.

The chain couples TRBV5-1 to TRBJ1-1, with unresolved D. Trimming pared 6 bases from V and 2 bases from J, leaving 8 bases between. Germline assignment: CDR1 SGHRS and CDR2 YFSETQ. This CDR3 has 12 residues. CDR3 coding DNA: TGCGCCAGCAAAGCCGGTAACACTGAAGCTTTCTTT. Its translation is CASKAGNTEAFF.

This clonotype was seen at least ten times. This CDR3 is CASSFNQNTEAFF. In DNA form, the CDR3 reads TGTGCCAGCAGCTTTAACCAGAACACTGAAGCTTTCTTT. The chain couples TRBV7-6 to TRBJ1-1, with D unresolved. V was clipped by 3 bases and J by 1 base, with 6 bases between them. CDR1 is SGHVS and CDR2 is FNYEAQ in the germline V gene. This CDR3 is 13 amino acids long.

This clonotype turned up a few times. V gene TRBV10-3 combines with J gene TRBJ1-2; 11 bases are a match to TRBD1. Germline-derived CDR1 and CDR2 are ENHRY and SYGVKD. V lost 10 bases, J lost 5 bases, and 3 bases stayed unmatched. The CDR3 contains 12 residues. The CDR3 protein is CATGTGGYGYTF. The DNA of the CDR3 is TGTGCCACCGGGACAGGGGGTTATGGCTACACCTTC.

This clonotype was seen a handful of times. The rearrangement joins TRBV3-1 to TRBJ1-3, with D unclear. Trimming shortened V by 1 base and J by 0 bases, and 4 bases separated the two germline ends. The CDR3 extends over 14 amino acids. CDR1 is LGHDT and CDR2 is YNNKEL in the germline V gene (reference sequence). CDR3 sequence reads: CASSQVSSGNTIYF. The CDR3 region has the DNA TGTGCCAGCAGCCAAGTTAGCTCTGGAAACACCATATATTTT. The full variable domain, its missing parts supplied by reference TRBV3-1 and TRBJ1-3, is DTAVSQTPKYLVTQMGNDKSIKCEQNLGHDTMYWYKQDSKKFLKIMFSYNNKELIINETVPNRFSPKSPDKAHLNLHINSLELGDSAVYFCASSQVSSGNTIYFGEGSWLTVV.

J is TRBJ2-5 and V is TRBV6-5; D not resolved. Deletions cut 0 bases from V and 4 bases from J, with 9 bases between. The CDR3 runs to 14 residues. CDR1 and CDR2 from the germline V gene are MNHEY and SVGAGI. The CDR3 nucleotides read TGTGCCAGCAGTTACTCGATTCTGGCAGAGACCCAGTACTTC. This encodes CASSYSILAETQYF.

This clonotype appeared many times. The CDR3 protein is CSARDQSGGATGELFF. As DNA, the CDR3 is TGCAGTGCTAGAGATCAGAGCGGGGGGGCCACCGGGGAGCTGTTTTTT. This chain links TRBV20-1 with TRBJ2-2; 10 nucleotides line up with TRBD2. Germline-derived CDR1 and CDR2 are DFQATT and SNEGSKA (reference sequence). Germline trimming cut 0 bases from V and 4 bases from J; bases unmatched to any gene: 5. This CDR3 comprises 16 residues.

This clonotype was counted a few times. The V call is TRBV12-3 or TRBV12-4, the J call TRBJ2-7; D is undetermined. The CDR3 extends over 14 amino acids. Trimming took off 2 bases at V and 9 bases at J, with 17 bases between the two ends. The CDR3 spells CASSLSQILPWQYF. CDR3 nucleotides: TGTGCCAGCAGTTTATCACAGATACTACCGTGGCAGTACTTC.

Ten or more counts support this clonotype. The genes are TRBV2 and TRBJ1-5, with D perhaps TRBD1 (6 bases). Germline CDR1 and CDR2: SNHLY and FYNNEI. This CDR3 has 15 residues. The V end lost 3 bases, the J end lost 2 bases, and 11 bases lay between the germline ends. The chain's CDR3 is CASSEDRPGNQPQHF. The CDR3 DNA sequence: TGTGCCAGCAGTGAGGACAGACCCGGCAATCAGCCCCAGCATTTT.

This clonotype was recorded many times. The chain joins TRBV7-9 to TRBJ2-7; D is unresolved. Germline CDR1 is SEHNR and CDR2 is FQNEAQ (reference sequence). The CDR3 totals 13 residues. Between the trimmed V and J ends, which lost 1 base and 0 bases, there was a span of 4 bases. This CDR3 is CASSLESSYEQYF. In nucleotides, the CDR3 is TGTGCCAGCAGCTTAGAAAGCTCCTACGAGCAGTACTTC.

The V gene is TRBV29-1, the J gene TRBJ2-3; D gene unclear. Between the trimmed V and J ends, which lost 2 bases and 2 bases, there was a span of 11 bases. This CDR3 is built from 14 residues. Germline CDR1 and CDR2: SQVTM and ANQGSEA. The CDR3 DNA is TGCAGCGTTGAAAGGTCGGACCTCACAGATACGCAGTATTTT. It codes for CSVERSDLTDTQYF.

The chain joins TRBV5-4 to TRBJ2-1, with TRBD2 identical over 15 bases. The V gene end was trimmed by 4 bases and the J gene end by 4 bases; junction bases not matched to a gene: 12. Germline V lookup: CDR1 SGHNT, CDR2 YYREEE (reference sequence). The CDR3 covers 19 residues. The DNA for the CDR3 is TGTGCCAGCAGCCTACGGACTAGCGGGGGGGCCAGTCTATACAATGAGCAGTTCTTC. It yields the protein CASSLRTSGGASLYNEQFF.

The V gene is TRBV11-2, the J gene TRBJ2-2, with 9 bases that match TRBD2. CDR3 length: 16 residues. The J segment lost 4 bases and the V segment lost 3 bases, leaving 6 bases of the junction unmatched. Per the germline V gene, CDR1 is SGHAT and CDR2 is FQNNGV. The CDR3 DNA follows: TGTGCCAGCAGCTTGTACCTAGCGGGGAGCACCGGGGAGCTGTTTTTT. This codes for CASSLYLAGSTGELFF.

As to this clonotype: A much larger clone is a single base away; this may be a read error. This sequence joins TRBV30 and TRBJ1-4; no definite D call. This CDR3 spans 14 amino acids. The germline gives CDR1 GTSNPN, CDR2 SVGIG (reference sequence). Trimming pared 2 bases from V and 2 bases from J, leaving 9 bases between. Here the CDR3 reads CAWSKAPTNEKLFF. The CDR3 nucleotides are TGTGCCTGGAGTAAGGCTCCCACTAATGAAAAACTGTTTTTT.

This clonotype was seen more than once but under ten times. The chain has TRBV20-1 and TRBJ1-1; the match to TRBD1 covers 10 bases. J was trimmed by 2 bases and V by 3 bases; bases with no gene match: 3. The germline V gene encodes CDR1 DFQATT and CDR2 SNEGSKA (reference sequence). There are 14 residues in the CDR3. The CDR3: CSARGDRGNTEAFF. The CDR3 region has the DNA TGCAGTGCTAGGGGGGACAGGGGAAACACTGAAGCTTTCTTT.

This chain joins TRBV20-1 and TRBJ1-5, with D hard to call. Germline V lookup: CDR1 DFQATT, CDR2 SNEGSKA (reference sequence). V lost 3 bases to trimming and J lost 2 bases, with 11 bases between them. The CDR3 has 14 residues. DNA of the CDR3: TGCAGTGCTAGGTTCGGGATAGGCAATCAGCCCCAGCATTTT. Its translation is CSARFGIGNQPQHF.

V is TRBV12-3 or TRBV12-4 and J is TRBJ1-6; D is uncertain. This CDR3 contains 11 residues. Between the trimmed V and J ends, which lost 5 bases and 14 bases, there was a span of 10 bases. The CDR3 is CASSTTAALHF. CDR3 nucleotides: TGTGCCAGCAGTACAACAGCCGCCCTCCACTTT.